This section outlines one T cell receptor (beta chain) sequence together with its context. An end of the junction does not agree with germline; a read error may underlie this. The CDR3 regions of TCR beta were amplified from RNA transcripts. With the HTBI primer set, the TCR CDR3 went through a first round of RT-PCR. One entry per CDR3 protein, called by TCRdb with MiXCR from the multiplex PCR reads. The sample lists 400,000 to 500,000 distinct CDR3 sequences; roughly 15% were seen once. The data were taken from a study of T cells in Graves' hyperthyroidism and ophthalmopathy. In the study overall: Before treatment of any kind, peripheral blood was taken at initial diagnosis.

Germline CDR1 SGHTA, CDR2 FQGNSA. The length of the CDR3 is 12 residues. Sequencing was done on a sample of blood. The sequence derives from a woman between 18 and 30 years old with Graves' hyperthyroidism. This rearrangement joins TRBV7-2 to TRBJ2-6; D may be TRBD1 (5 bases). CDR3 DNA: TGTGCCAGCAGTTCTGGGGCCAACGTCCTGGCTTTC. Amino acids: CASSSGANVLAF. Drawing the rest from reference TRBV7-2 and TRBJ2-6, the complete variable domain is GAGVSQSPSNKVTEKGKDVELRCDPISGHTALYWYRQSLGQGLEFLIYFQGNSAPDKSGLPSDRFSAERTGGSVSTLTIQRTQQEDSAVYLCASSSGANVLAFGAGSRLTVL.